Listed here are 21 T cell receptor beta chains from one sample, sequenced in a study of T cell clones after liver transplantation. The protocol was immunoSEQ multiplex PCR, while the TCRdb copy is restricted to in-frame clones and leaves out a portion. The sample holds about 74,000 clones; roughly 80% are singletons and the top ten take about 0.6%. Sequencing was performed on CD4+ T cells from blood, taken before liver transplant. These receptors all come from a human donor who received a liver transplant.

This chain joins TRBV27 and TRBJ2-6; D is possibly TRBD1 (6 bases). V shed 5 bases and J shed 1 base, with 18 bases lying between them. The CDR3 extends over 18 amino acids. Germline V gives CDR1 MNHEY, CDR2 SMNVEV (reference sequence). DNA for the CDR3: TGTGCCAGCAGTCTCCGACAGGCCACTTCGTCTGGGGCCAACGTCCTGACTTTC. It translates to CASSLRQATSSGANVLTF.

This chain links TRBV28 with TRBJ1-1; TRBD1 matches at 7 bases. J gave up 0 bases and V 3 bases, and 4 bases lay outside the gene matches. Per germline, CDR1 MDHEN and CDR2 SYDVKM. CDR3 size: 15 residues. The chain's CDR3 is CASSLRGGMNTEAFF. The CDR3 DNA reads TGTGCCAGCAGTTTGAGAGGGGGCATGAACACTGAAGCTTTCTTT.

This rearrangement joins TRBV2 to TRBJ2-5; possible D gene TRBD1, 6 bases. Between the trimmed V and J ends, which lost 8 bases and 0 bases, there was a span of 10 bases. Germline CDR1 SNHLY, CDR2 FYNNEI. There are 13 residues in the CDR3. The CDR3 is CASVRDNQETQYF. CDR3 in DNA: TGTGCCAGCGTCCGGGACAACCAAGAGACCCAGTACTTC.

The chain employs TRBV7-2 and TRBJ1-5; D remains ambiguous. Germline-derived CDR1 and CDR2 are SGHTA and FQGNSA. V was trimmed by 5 bases and J by 0 bases, leaving 8 bases between them. This CDR3 spans 14 amino acids. CDR3 sequence: CASSPTYSNQPQHF. In DNA form, the CDR3 reads TGTGCCAGCAGCCCAACATATAGCAATCAGCCCCAGCATTTT.

The V and J genes are TRBV19 and TRBJ2-6; D may be TRBD2 (6 bases). The V gene's germline CDR1 is LNHDA and CDR2 SQIVND (reference sequence). Trimming pared 1 base from V and 2 bases from J, leaving 21 bases between. The CDR3 extends over 20 amino acids. The CDR3 DNA reads TGTGCCAGTAGTATAGCTTTTGGCAGGAGACTAGGGCCTGGGGCCAACGTCCTGACTTTC. Translating gives CASSIAFGRRLGPGANVLTF.

The V and J genes are TRBV5-1 and TRBJ2-3, with 7 bases aligning to TRBD2. The CDR3 has 15 residues. CDR1 and CDR2 (germline): SGHRS, YFSETQ. V shed 4 bases, J shed 0 bases, and the junction held 5 bases outside the gene matches. DNA for the CDR3: TGCGCCAGCAGCGCGGCTAGCGGAAGCACAGATACGCAGTATTTT. It is translated as CASSAASGSTDTQYF.

CDR3 sequence (DNA): TGTGCCAGCAGCTTGGGACAGGGTCAGAATGAGCAGTTCTTC. Protein: CASSLGQGQNEQFF. V and J are TRBV5-6 and TRBJ2-1; 7 nucleotides align to TRBD1. CDR1 SGHDT and CDR2 YYEEEE come from the germline V gene. The CDR3 is 14 amino acids. Trimming cost V 0 bases and J 7 bases; bases outside gene matches: 4. Full variable domain (remainder filled in from reference TRBV5-6 and TRBJ2-1): DAGVTQSPTHLIKTRGQQVTLRCSPKSGHDTVSWYQQALGQGPQFIFQYYEEEERQRGNFPDRFSGHQFPNYSSELNVNALLLGDSALYLCASSLGQGQNEQFFGPGTRLTVL.

CDR3 coding DNA: TGTGCCAGCAGCTCTAGCGACAGGGGGCGACGTGCCGGGGAGCTGTTTTTT. It translates to CASSSSDRGRRAGELFF. The genes are TRBV5-4 and TRBJ2-2, with 10 bases that match TRBD1. The CDR3 runs to 17 residues. V dropped 3 bases and J dropped 6; count of bases not matched to a gene: 11. The germline V gene encodes CDR1 SGHNT and CDR2 YYREEE (reference sequence).

This chain joins TRBV5-1 and TRBJ1-1; no firm D call. The germline V and J ends were trimmed by 3 bases and 1 base, with 10 bases remaining between them. The germline CDR1 and CDR2 sequences are SGHRS and YFSETQ. The CDR3 extends over 14 amino acids. The CDR3 region is CASSWEYRNTEAFF. In DNA, the CDR3 is TGCGCCAGCAGCTGGGAGTACAGGAACACTGAAGCTTTCTTT.

V and J are TRBV6-1 and TRBJ2-7; the D is unclear. Germline loops: CDR1 MNHNS, CDR2 SASEGT. CDR3 length: 12 amino acids. The V end lost 6 bases, the J end lost 0 bases, and 6 bases lay between the germline ends. This chain's CDR3 is CASRKDSYEQYF. The CDR3 DNA follows: TGTGCCAGCAGGAAAGACTCCTACGAGCAGTACTTC.

The CDR3 DNA sequence: TGCGCCAGCAGCCCCGGGGTAGGGGGAAGAACTGAAGCTTTCTTT. This encodes CASSPGVGGRTEAFF. The chain links TRBV5-1 to TRBJ1-1, with a tentative D call TRBD1 (6 bases). V shed 4 bases and J shed 5 bases, with 18 bases lying between them. CDR3 length: 15 residues. Germline loops: CDR1 SGHRS, CDR2 YFSETQ. Together with reference TRBV5-1 and TRBJ1-1, the CDR3 gives the full variable domain: KAGVTQTPRYLIKTRGQQVTLSCSPISGHRSVSWYQQTPGQGLQFLFEYFSETQRNKGNFPGRFSGRQFSNSRSEMNVSTLELGDSALYLCASSPGVGGRTEAFFGQGTRLTVV.

This clone was observed a single time. The V and J genes are TRBV29-1 and TRBJ1-1, with 7 nucleotides matching TRBD1. This CDR3 has 14 amino acids. Germline V gene sequence: CDR1 SQVTM, CDR2 ANQGSEA. Trimming at V came to 6 bases and at J to 5 bases, leaving 12 bases not matched to a gene. CDR3 region: CSVGFTGVGTEAFF. CDR3 DNA sequence: TGCAGCGTCGGATTTACAGGGGTTGGGACTGAAGCTTTCTTT.

The sample holds a few counts of this clone. V and J are TRBV11-2 and TRBJ2-3; 10 nucleotides line up with TRBD1. The CDR3 sequence is 15 residues long. CDR1 and CDR2 (germline): SGHAT, FQNNGV. Losses at the gene ends were 4 bases for V and 5 bases for J; bases not matched to a gene: 6. The CDR3 nucleotides read TGTGCCAGCAGCTCCCGGGACAGGGGAGAAGATACGCAGTATTTT. Amino acids: CASSSRDRGEDTQYF.

This sequence joins TRBV19 and TRBJ2-6; D may be TRBD1 (6 bases). The CDR3 has 15 residues. Germline CDR1 and CDR2: LNHDA and SQIVND (reference sequence). V shed 5 bases and J shed 2 bases, with 10 bases lying between them. In DNA, the CDR3 is TGTGCCAGTAGTCTCGACAGGACTGGGGCCAACGTCCTGACTTTC. This gives the protein CASSLDRTGANVLTF.

As concerns this clone: Germline and junction disagree at one end, which may indicate a read error. The chain is built from TRBV27 and TRBJ2-1; the D gene is possibly TRBD1 (6 bases). CDR1 MNHEY and CDR2 SMNVEV come from the germline V gene (reference sequence). The CDR3 sequence is 12 residues long. In nucleotides, the CDR3 is TGTGCCAGCAGTTTAGCAGGGGAGCCCATTATCTTC. The encoded protein is CASSLAGEPIIF.

The chain combines TRBV2 with TRBJ2-5, with 8 nucleotides matching TRBD2. The germline V gene has CDR1 SNHLY and CDR2 FYNNEI. With 7 bases clipped from V and 5 bases from J, the junction kept 12 bases outside the gene matches. The CDR3 is 15 amino acids. CDR3 bases: TGTGCCAGCAACCGCTACGCGGGAGGTGGCGAGACCCAGTACTTC. Residues: CASNRYAGGGETQYF.

The V call is TRBV5-1, the J call TRBJ1-1; the match to TRBD1 covers 8 bases. The trim removed 4 bases at V and 5 bases at J, leaving 10 bases unmatched. Germline loops: CDR1 SGHRS, CDR2 YFSETQ. The CDR3 has 15 amino acids. The chain's CDR3 is CASSPRQGLGTEAFF. Here the CDR3 DNA reads TGCGCCAGCAGCCCCCGACAGGGGCTGGGGACTGAAGCTTTCTTT.

The gene calls are TRBV5-1 and TRBJ2-7; D remains ambiguous. This CDR3 region has 16 residues. Germline lookup yields CDR1 SGHRS and CDR2 YFSETQ. V was pared by 3 bases and J by 0 bases, with 16 bases between. In nucleotides, the CDR3 is TGCGCCAGCAGCTCGGACGTGGGGTCCAGCTCCTACGAGCAGTACTTC. Translating gives CASSSDVGSSSYEQYF.

The chain has TRBV28 and TRBJ1-4, with D uncertain. The V end was cut by 6 bases, the J end by 8 bases, with 13 bases between. This CDR3 contains 13 residues. Per germline, CDR1 MDHEN and CDR2 SYDVKM. CDR3 sequence reads: CASSNRRHEKLFF. In DNA, the CDR3 is TGTGCCAGCAGCAATCGACGGCACGAAAAACTGTTTTTT.

This clone was seen a handful of times. The J gene is TRBJ2-3, the V gene TRBV6-5; possible D gene TRBD1, 6 bases. There are 15 residues in the CDR3. V lost 0 bases, J lost 0 bases, and 7 bases lay in between. Germline lookup yields CDR1 MNHEY and CDR2 SVGAGI. CDR3 DNA: TGTGCCAGCAGTTACTCGCAGGGGAGCACAGATACGCAGTATTTT. Amino acid sequence: CASSYSQGSTDTQYF.

The chain recombines TRBV28 with TRBJ2-7; 7 nucleotides line up with TRBD1. Germline CDR1 reads MDHEN; CDR2 reads SYDVKM. V lost 7 bases to trimming and J lost 4 bases; unmatched junction nucleotides: 10. The CDR3 has 14 residues. The CDR3, as DNA: TGTGCCAGCACCGAGGACAGGCAGGAGTACGAGCAGTACTTC. Translated: CASTEDRQEYEQYF.